One and the same sample provided the 11 T cell receptor beta chains below, sequenced in a study of blood T cell repertoires in COVID-19. Clones were sequenced by immunoSEQ multiplex PCR, and TCRdb holds only the in-frame ones, with some missing. Of roughly 60,000 clones in the sample, about 86% are singletons; the top ten hold 1.2%. Sequenced material: peripheral blood. These receptors were taken from a man in his forties with acute or convalescent COVID-19.

The chain uses TRBV29-1 and TRBJ2-1, with TRBD1 matching over 10 bases. V lost 7 bases, J lost 5 bases, and 8 bases stayed unmatched. CDR1 and CDR2 (germline): SQVTM, ANQGSEA. The CDR3 is made up of 14 amino acids. CDR3: CSADRGRTDNEQFF. Written as DNA, the CDR3 is TGCAGCGCGGACAGGGGGAGGACGGACAATGAGCAGTTCTTC.

This clone appeared a few times. The rearrangement joins TRBV4-1 to TRBJ2-3, with 9 bases aligning to TRBD2. CDR1 is MGHRA, CDR2 YSYEKL, per germline. CDR3 length: 16 amino acids. V dropped 3 bases and J dropped 0; count of bases not matched to a gene: 4. The CDR3 sequence is CASSQSLAGSTDTQYF. The CDR3 DNA is TGCGCCAGCAGCCAGTCGCTAGCGGGGAGCACAGATACGCAGTATTTT.

There are a few counts of this clone. The rearrangement joins TRBV12-3 or TRBV12-4 to TRBJ2-1, with 8 nucleotides matching TRBD2. With V trimmed by 5 bases and J by 15 bases, 12 bases remained unmatched. The length of the CDR3 is 13 residues. DNA for the CDR3: TGTGCCAGCAGTCGGACCGGGGGGGGGAATGGGTTCTTC. It specifies CASSRTGGGNGFF.

This sequence joins TRBV24-1 and TRBJ2-1; the match to TRBD1 covers 12 bases. Losses at the gene ends were 3 bases for V and 8 bases for J; bases not matched to a gene: 4. The CDR3 is 15 residues long. Looked up from germline, CDR1 is KGHDR and CDR2 is SFDVKD. The CDR3 region is CATSDLRDRGHEQFF. Here the CDR3 DNA reads TGTGCCACCAGTGATCTCCGGGACAGGGGGCATGAGCAGTTCTTC.

V is TRBV9 and J is TRBJ2-5, with D possibly TRBD2 on 6 matching bases. Per the germline V gene, CDR1 is SGDLS and CDR2 is YYNGEE. CDR3 length equals 14 residues. Deletions cut 3 bases from V and 2 bases from J, with 11 bases between. The CDR3 coding sequence is TGTGCCAGCAGCGGTAGCGGAGGACAAGAGACCCAGTACTTC. Protein: CASSGSGGQETQYF.

V is TRBV7-2 and J is TRBJ1-1, with D unclear. CDR1 is SGHTA, CDR2 FQGNSA, per germline. There are 14 residues in the CDR3. The V end was cut by 5 bases, the J end by 4 bases, with 14 bases between. The CDR3 DNA reads TGTGCCAGCAGCCCTGCATATGGTAGCACTGAAGCTTTCTTT. It specifies CASSPAYGSTEAFF. Together with reference TRBV7-2 and TRBJ1-1, the CDR3 gives the full variable domain: GAGVSQSPSNKVTEKGKDVELRCDPISGHTALYWYRQSLGQGLEFLIYFQGNSAPDKSGLPSDRFSAERTGGSVSTLTIQRTQQEDSAVYLCASSPAYGSTEAFFGQGTRLTVV.

The CDR3 is CASSYGRDNSPLHF. For the CDR3, the DNA is TGTGCCAGCAGTTACGGGCGGGATAATTCACCCCTCCACTTT. The rearrangement joins TRBV6-5 to TRBJ1-6; D ambiguous. The CDR3 is 14 residues long. Germline CDR1 reads MNHEY; CDR2 reads SVGAGI. V was pared by 2 bases and J by 5 bases, with 7 bases between.

J is TRBJ2-5 and V is TRBV11-2, with D unresolved. Germline V gene data show CDR1 as SGHAT and CDR2 as FQNNGV. The CDR3 sequence is 14 residues long. Trimming removed 5 bases at V and 9 bases at J, with 19 bases between. The CDR3 DNA is TGTGCCAGCAGCCTGCGTGTCGATGGTGTGGCCCAGTACTTC. Its protein is CASSLRVDGVAQYF.

The genes are TRBV27 and TRBJ2-5; the match to TRBD2 covers 8 bases. The CDR3 consists of 17 residues. Trimming removed 1 base from V and 5 bases from J; junction bases left unmatched: 12. Germline CDR1 and CDR2: MNHEY and SMNVEV (reference sequence). CDR3 in amino acids: CASSLYGGVGLVETQYF. CDR3 nucleotides: TGTGCCAGCAGTTTATACGGGGGGGTTGGGCTCGTGGAGACCCAGTACTTC.

This rearrangement joins TRBV6-5 to TRBJ1-6, with unresolved D. Germline-derived CDR1 and CDR2 are MNHEY and SVGAGI. V was pared by 0 bases and J by 1 base, with 7 bases between. This CDR3 has 16 amino acids. Here the CDR3 reads CASSYSRDSYNSPLHF. In DNA form, the CDR3 reads TGTGCCAGCAGTTACTCACGGGATTCCTATAATTCACCCCTCCACTTT.

V is TRBV11-3 and J is TRBJ2-1; 8 bases map to TRBD1. CDR1 and CDR2 from the germline V gene are SGHNT and YENEEA. The CDR3 is 14 residues long. The V gene end was trimmed by 3 bases and the J gene end by 9 bases; junction bases not matched to a gene: 7. CDR3 coding DNA: TGTGCCAGCAGCTTGGCCAGGGGGCTTGGTGAGCAGTTCTTC. Protein product: CASSLARGLGEQFF.